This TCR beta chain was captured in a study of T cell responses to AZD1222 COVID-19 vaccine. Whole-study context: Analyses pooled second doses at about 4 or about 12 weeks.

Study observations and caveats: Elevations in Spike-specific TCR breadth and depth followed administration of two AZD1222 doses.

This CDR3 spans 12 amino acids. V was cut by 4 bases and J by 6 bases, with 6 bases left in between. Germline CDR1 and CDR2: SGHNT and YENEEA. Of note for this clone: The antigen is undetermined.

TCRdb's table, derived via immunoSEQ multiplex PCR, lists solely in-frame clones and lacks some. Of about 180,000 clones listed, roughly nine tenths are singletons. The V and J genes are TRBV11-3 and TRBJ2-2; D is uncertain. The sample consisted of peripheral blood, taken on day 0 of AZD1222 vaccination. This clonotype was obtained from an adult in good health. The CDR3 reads CASSSPAGELFF. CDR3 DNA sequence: TGTGCCAGCAGCTCCCCTGCCGGGGAGCTGTTTTTT.